This is a list of T cell receptor beta chains from one sample in a study of blood T cell repertoires in COVID-19. Clones were read by immunoSEQ multiplex PCR, and TCRdb kept only the in-frame ones, dropping some. The table shows approximately 75,000 clones, with 75% to 95% occurring only once. Sequenced material: peripheral blood. These receptors came from a human donor in a cohort sampled during active COVID-19. Both conserved end residues are part of each CDR3. Fields, in order: CDR3 length, V gene, J gene, clone size, D gene, CDR3 protein, CDR3 DNA. D genes are given only for firm matches. Some rows have no size entry. The others give once, few or many, or a class for an expanded clone.

14	TRBV6-5	TRBJ2-7	.	.	CASSRQVVAYEQYF	TGTGCCAGCAGCCGACAGGTGGTCGCCTACGAGCAGTACTTC
15	TRBV10-1	TRBJ1-1	.	.	CASSQTRNMNTEAFF	TGCGCCAGCAGTCAGACTCGGAACATGAACACTGAAGCTTTCTTT
14	TRBV12-5	TRBJ2-7	.	TRBD1	CASGLGDSSHEQYF	TGTGCTAGTGGCCTCGGGGACAGTAGCCACGAGCAGTACTTC
16	TRBV21-1	TRBJ2-1	.	.	CASSKAGTGRDNEQFF	TGTGCCAGCAGCAAAGCGGGGACAGGGAGGGACAATGAGCAGTTCTTC
13	TRBV18	TRBJ2-3	.	.	CASSPGGIPTQYF	TGTGCCAGCTCACCTGGCGGGATCCCTACGCAGTATTTT
12	TRBV29-1	TRBJ1-2	.	.	CSVERGNYGYTF	TGCAGCGTTGAAAGGGGGAACTATGGCTACACCTTC
15	TRBV9	TRBJ2-1	.	TRBD2	CASSTLAGGWDEQFF	TGTGCCAGCAGCACCCTAGCGGGGGGGTGGGATGAGCAGTTCTTC
16	TRBV6-1	TRBJ2-5	.	TRBD1	CASSEEAGGRQETQYF	TGTGCCAGCAGTGAAGAGGCAGGGGGCAGGCAAGAGACCCAGTACTTC
15	TRBV3-1/TRBV3-2	TRBJ2-7	.	.	CASSQGPEPEREQYF	TGTGCCAGCAGCCAAGGGCCAGAACCAGAGCGCGAGCAGTACTTC
15	TRBV28	TRBJ1-1	.	TRBD1	CASRLGTGGITEAFF	TGTGCCAGCAGGCTAGGGACAGGGGGCATCACTGAAGCTTTCTTT
14	TRBV27	TRBJ1-1	.	TRBD1	CASSIQGGYTEAFF	TGTGCCAGCAGTATACAGGGGGGGTACACTGAAGCTTTCTTT
14	TRBV19	TRBJ1-1	.	.	CASSMGTRNTEAFF	TGTGCCAGTAGTATGGGGACAAGAAACACTGAAGCTTTCTTT
13	TRBV3-1/TRBV3-2	TRBJ1-5	.	TRBD1	CASSQTGAQPQHF	TGTGCCAGCAGCCAAACAGGGGCTCAGCCCCAGCATTTT
16	TRBV5-6	TRBJ1-1	.	TRBD1	CASSEDRVAPEIAAFF	TGTGCCAGCAGCGAGGACAGGGTAGCCCCAGAGATAGCAGCTTTCTTT
14	TRBV9	TRBJ1-4	once	.	CASSPDGGNVKLFF	TGTGCCAGCAGCCCAGATGGGGGGAACGTAAAACTGTTTTTT
15	TRBV7-8	TRBJ2-5	.	TRBD1	CASSGWTGTGETQYF	TGTGCCAGCAGCGGCTGGACAGGGACGGGCGAGACCCAGTACTTC